The sequence of this TCR beta chain was determined in a study of shared clonotypes between healthy human individuals. Study-wide points: Lower generation probabilities were found for non-shared clonotypes than for those shared by all four donors.

CD45RO negativity and positive selection for CCR7 defined naive CD8 cells, a population that excluded terminally differentiated effector memory CD45RA+ cells. Trimming pared 4 bases from V and 0 bases from J, leaving 13 bases between. The CDR3 consists of 15 residues. Germline lookup yields CDR1 MDHEN and CDR2 SYDVKM. On this clone: Its antigen remains unidentified.

Sequenced by immunoSEQ multiplex PCR; TCRdb stores in-frame clones only, minus some. In the table there are about 2 million clones, about 95% of which are singletons. The V call is TRBV28, the J call TRBJ2-7; D may be TRBD2 (5 bases). The receptor's source is a man between 18 and 29 years old in good health. Sequenced: naive CD8+ T cells sorted from blood. CDR3 nucleotides: TGTGCCAGCAGTTCGCCATTTCGGGGCTCCTACGAGCAGTACTTC. Its translation is CASSSPFRGSYEQYF. Full variable domain (missing parts from reference TRBV28 and TRBJ2-7): DVKVTQSSRYLVKRTGEKVFLECVQDMDHENMFWYRQDPGLGLRLIYFSYDVKMKEKGDIPEGYSVSREKKERFSLILESASTNQTSMYLCASSSPFRGSYEQYFGPGTRLTVT.